This T cell receptor beta chain was sequenced for a study of lymphopenia after photon versus proton radiotherapy (dated by TCRdb to about 2019). Notes on the research overall: The immunological effects of photon versus proton radiation therapy were compared in patients with gastrointestinal tumors who developed high-grade lymphopenia. The cohort included about 18 patients with gastrointestinal tumors who developed lymphopenia after receiving either photon or proton therapy. The goal of the study was to describe how the two radiation modalities differ in their effects on the immune system. The research as a whole found: The authors looked at the survival association only in patients who died, and they framed better survival with proton therapy as a possibility rather than a demonstrated result. Relative stability during treatment was observed in proton-treated patients, whereas loss of naive T cells and TCR diversity and gain of effector/memory populations were observed in photon-treated patients. After the lymphocyte count nadir, repertoires from photon-treated patients showed oligoclonal expansion, particularly of CD8+ Temra cells, and this expansion drove the decline in diversity. Across the cohort, an inverse correlation was found between a larger post-nadir drop in TCR diversity and overall survival time among patients who died.

From its cysteine to its phenylalanine, the CDR3 spans 15 amino acids. The entry retains the CDR3 DNA only, 45 bases that are in frame from base 1. The library was prepared using the immunoSEQ multiplex PCR assay. T cell repertoires were profiled with deep sequencing of rearranged TCR beta loci together with multiparametric flow cytometry. TCRdb retrieved this table from immuneACCESS and kept in-frame rearrangements only. Not all clones are present; in checked studies, unresolved V genes account for under half, and no reason is known for the remainder. The sample data list approximately 35,000 clones, and 75% to 90% of these were observed just once. Approximately 6.8% of the sample belongs to the ten largest clones. Worth noting for this clone: Its target antigen remains unknown. Relative to the germline gene, one junction end is altered; a read error may explain this. The identical CDR3 is also encoded by other nucleotide sequences in the sample.

The sequence was obtained from a woman aged 45-65 years with pancreatic cancer. The sequence joins TRBV6-7 to TRBJ1-1; the central 8 bases match TRBD1. TRBV6-7 is designated an ORF whose function remains uncertain. The starting material was peripheral blood, obtained from a patient treated with photon-based radiotherapy. The DNA sequence reads TGCGCCAGCAGTGACAGGGGACCCGGGAGTCCTGAAGCTTTCTTT. This yields the protein CASSDRGPGSPEAFF.